The sequence of this TCR beta chain was determined in a study of blood T cell repertoires in COVID-19. This CDR3 has 18 residues. Germline V gives CDR1 DFQATT, CDR2 SNEGSKA (reference sequence). The V gene end was trimmed by 3 bases and the J gene end by 1 base; junction bases not matched to a gene: 13. Only in-frame clones appear in the TCRdb table, and some are missing; sequencing was by immunoSEQ multiplex PCR. Here the sample spans approximately 230,000 clones, just over 85% being singletons. This clone has just a few counts. V usage is TRBV20-1 and J usage is TRBJ2-3, with 10 bases matching TRBD2. The receptor's source is a man in his thirties or forties who had recovered from COVID-19. The specimen sequenced was peripheral blood. CDR3 DNA sequence: TGCAGTGCTAGTAAGGCTAGCGGGGGTGAAGTGGGCACAGATACGCAGTATTTT. It specifies CSASKASGGEVGTDTQYF.